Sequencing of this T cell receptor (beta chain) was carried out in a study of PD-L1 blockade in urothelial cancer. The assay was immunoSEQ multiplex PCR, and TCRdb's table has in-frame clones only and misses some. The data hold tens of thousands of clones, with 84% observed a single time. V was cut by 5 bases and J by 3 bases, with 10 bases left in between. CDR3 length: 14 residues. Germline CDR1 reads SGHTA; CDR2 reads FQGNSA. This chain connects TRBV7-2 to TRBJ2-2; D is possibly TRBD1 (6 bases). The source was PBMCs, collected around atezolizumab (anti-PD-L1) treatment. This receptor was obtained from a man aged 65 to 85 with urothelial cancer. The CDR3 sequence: CASSPQGDTGELFF. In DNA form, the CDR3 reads TGTGCCAGCAGCCCACAGGGCGACACCGGGGAGCTGTTTTTT.